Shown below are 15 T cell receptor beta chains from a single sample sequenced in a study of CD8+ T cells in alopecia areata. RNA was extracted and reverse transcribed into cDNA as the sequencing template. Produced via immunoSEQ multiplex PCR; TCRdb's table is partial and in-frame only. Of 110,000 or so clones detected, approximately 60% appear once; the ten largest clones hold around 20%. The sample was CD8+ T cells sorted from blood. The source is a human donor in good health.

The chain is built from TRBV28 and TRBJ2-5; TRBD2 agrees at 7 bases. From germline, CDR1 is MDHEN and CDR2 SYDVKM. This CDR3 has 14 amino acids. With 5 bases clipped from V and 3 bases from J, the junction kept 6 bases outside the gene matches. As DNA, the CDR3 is TGTGCCAGCAGTGGGGCTAGCGGTAAAGAGACCCAGTACTTC. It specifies CASSGASGKETQYF.

As DNA, the CDR3 is TGTGCCAGCAGCTTACAGGGGCTAAGCACAGATACGCAGTATTTT. This codes for CASSLQGLSTDTQYF. The chain uses TRBV11-3 and TRBJ2-3; D might be TRBD1 (6 bases). Trimming pared 2 bases from V and 0 bases from J, leaving 9 bases between. Germline values: CDR1 SGHNT, CDR2 YENEEA. The CDR3 consists of 15 residues.

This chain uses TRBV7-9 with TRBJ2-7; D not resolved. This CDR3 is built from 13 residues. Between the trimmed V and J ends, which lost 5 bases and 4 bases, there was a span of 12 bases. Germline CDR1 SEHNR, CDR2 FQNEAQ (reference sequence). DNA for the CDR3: TGTGCCAGCAGCAACGGCGCCGGGTACGAGCAGTACTTC. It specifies CASSNGAGYEQYF.

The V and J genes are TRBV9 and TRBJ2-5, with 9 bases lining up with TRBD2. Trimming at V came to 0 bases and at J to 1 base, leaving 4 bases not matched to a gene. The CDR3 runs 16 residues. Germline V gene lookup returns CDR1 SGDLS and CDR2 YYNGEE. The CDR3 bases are TGTGCCAGCAGCGTAGGGATAGCGGGGGTCCAAGAGACCCAGTACTTC. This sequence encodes CASSVGIAGVQETQYF.

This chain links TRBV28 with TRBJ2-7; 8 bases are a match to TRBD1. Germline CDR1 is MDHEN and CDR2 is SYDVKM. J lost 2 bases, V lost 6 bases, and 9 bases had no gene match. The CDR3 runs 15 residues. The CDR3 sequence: CASRLTGTGAYEQYF. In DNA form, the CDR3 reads TGTGCCAGCAGACTGACCGGGACAGGAGCCTACGAGCAGTACTTC.

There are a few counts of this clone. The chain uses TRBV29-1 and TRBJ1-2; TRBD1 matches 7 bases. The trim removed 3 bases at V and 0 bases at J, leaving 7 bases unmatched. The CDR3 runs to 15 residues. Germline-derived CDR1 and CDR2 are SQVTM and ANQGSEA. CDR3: CSVDRDSEANYGYTF. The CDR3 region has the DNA TGCAGCGTTGATAGGGACAGTGAAGCTAACTATGGCTACACCTTC.

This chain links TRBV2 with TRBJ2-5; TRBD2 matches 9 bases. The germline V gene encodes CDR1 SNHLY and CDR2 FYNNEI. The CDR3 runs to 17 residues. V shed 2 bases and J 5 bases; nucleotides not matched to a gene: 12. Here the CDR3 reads CASSELGSGGILETQYF. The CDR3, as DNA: TGTGCCAGCAGTGAACTCGGTAGCGGGGGTATCTTGGAGACCCAGTACTTC.

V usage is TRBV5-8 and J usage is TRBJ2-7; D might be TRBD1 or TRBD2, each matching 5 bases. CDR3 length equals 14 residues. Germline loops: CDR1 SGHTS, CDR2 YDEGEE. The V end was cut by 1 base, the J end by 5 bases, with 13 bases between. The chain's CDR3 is CASSLFAVGDEQYF. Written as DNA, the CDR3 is TGTGCCAGCAGCTTGTTCGCCGTGGGGGACGAGCAGTACTTC.

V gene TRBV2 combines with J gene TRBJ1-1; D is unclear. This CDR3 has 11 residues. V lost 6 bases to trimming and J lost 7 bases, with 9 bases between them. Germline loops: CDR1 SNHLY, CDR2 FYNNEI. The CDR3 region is CASRLGSEAFF. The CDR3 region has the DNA TGTGCCAGCAGGTTGGGCAGTGAAGCTTTCTTT.

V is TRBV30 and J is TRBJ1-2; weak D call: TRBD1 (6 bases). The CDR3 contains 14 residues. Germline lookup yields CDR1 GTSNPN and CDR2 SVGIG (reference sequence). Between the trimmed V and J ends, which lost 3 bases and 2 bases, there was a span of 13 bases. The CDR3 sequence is CAWSHLDRNYGYTF. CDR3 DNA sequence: TGTGCCTGGAGCCATCTAGACAGGAACTATGGCTACACCTTC.

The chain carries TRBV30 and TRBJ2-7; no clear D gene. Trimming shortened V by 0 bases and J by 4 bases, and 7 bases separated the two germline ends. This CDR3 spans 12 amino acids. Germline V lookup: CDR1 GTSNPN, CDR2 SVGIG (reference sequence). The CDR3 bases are TGTGCCTGGAGTGTAGGGCCGTACGAGCAGTACTTC. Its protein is CAWSVGPYEQYF.

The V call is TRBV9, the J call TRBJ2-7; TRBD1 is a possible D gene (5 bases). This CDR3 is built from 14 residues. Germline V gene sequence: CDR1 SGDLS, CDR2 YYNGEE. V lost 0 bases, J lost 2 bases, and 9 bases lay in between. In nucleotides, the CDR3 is TGTGCCAGCAGCGTAGGTCAGGGCCCCTACGAGCAGTACTTC. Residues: CASSVGQGPYEQYF. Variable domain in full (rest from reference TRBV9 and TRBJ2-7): DSGVTQTPKHLITATGQRVTLRCSPRSGDLSVYWYQQSLDQGLQFLIQYYNGEERAKGNILERFSAQQFPDLHSELNLSSLELGDSALYFCASSVGQGPYEQYFGPGTRLTVT.

The CDR3 DNA reads TGTGCCAGCAGCTCCCGGGACAGGGATGGCTACACCTTC. It specifies CASSSRDRDGYTF. The chain recombines TRBV7-9 with TRBJ1-2; 9 nucleotides match TRBD1. The CDR3 is made up of 13 amino acids. Germline-derived CDR1 and CDR2 are SEHNR and FQNEAQ (reference sequence). V dropped 4 bases and J dropped 6; count of bases not matched to a gene: 3.

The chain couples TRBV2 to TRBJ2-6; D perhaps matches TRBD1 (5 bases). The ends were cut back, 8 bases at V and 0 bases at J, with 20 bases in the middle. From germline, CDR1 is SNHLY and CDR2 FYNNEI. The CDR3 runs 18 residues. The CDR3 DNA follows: TGTGCCAGCTCCACAAAAAACAGGCGGAGCTCTGGGGCCAACGTCCTGACTTTC. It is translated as CASSTKNRRSSGANVLTF.

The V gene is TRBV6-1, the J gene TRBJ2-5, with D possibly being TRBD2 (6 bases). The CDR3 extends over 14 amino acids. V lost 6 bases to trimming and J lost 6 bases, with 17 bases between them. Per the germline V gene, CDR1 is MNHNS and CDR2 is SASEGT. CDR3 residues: CASRLTGSRKTQYF. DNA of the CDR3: TGTGCCAGCAGGCTAACCGGGAGTAGGAAGACCCAGTACTTC.